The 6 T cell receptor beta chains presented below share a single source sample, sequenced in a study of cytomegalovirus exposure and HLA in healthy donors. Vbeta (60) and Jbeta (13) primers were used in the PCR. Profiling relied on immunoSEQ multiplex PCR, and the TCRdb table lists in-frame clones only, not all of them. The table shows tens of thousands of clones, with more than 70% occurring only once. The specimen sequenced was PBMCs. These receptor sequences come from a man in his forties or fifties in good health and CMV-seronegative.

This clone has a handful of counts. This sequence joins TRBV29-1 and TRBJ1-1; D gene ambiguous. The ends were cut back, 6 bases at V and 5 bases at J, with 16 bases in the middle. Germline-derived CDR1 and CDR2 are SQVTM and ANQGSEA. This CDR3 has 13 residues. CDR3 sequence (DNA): TGCAGCGTAGGAGACCGGGGTGGAACTGAAGCTTTCTTT. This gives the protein CSVGDRGGTEAFF.

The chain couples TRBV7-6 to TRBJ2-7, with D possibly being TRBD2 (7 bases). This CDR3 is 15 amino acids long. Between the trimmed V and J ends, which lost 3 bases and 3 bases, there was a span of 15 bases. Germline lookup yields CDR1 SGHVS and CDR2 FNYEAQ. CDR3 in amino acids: CASSFYGGLDYEQYF. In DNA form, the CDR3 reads TGTGCCAGCAGCTTTTACGGGGGGCTCGACTACGAGCAGTACTTC.

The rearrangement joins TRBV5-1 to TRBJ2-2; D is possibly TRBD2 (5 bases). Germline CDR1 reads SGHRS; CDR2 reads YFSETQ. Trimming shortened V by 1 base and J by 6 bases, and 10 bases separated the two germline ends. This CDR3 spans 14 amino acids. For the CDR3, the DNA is TGCGCCAGCAGCTTGCAGAGGGTCCCCGGGGAGCTGTTTTTT. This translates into CASSLQRVPGELFF.

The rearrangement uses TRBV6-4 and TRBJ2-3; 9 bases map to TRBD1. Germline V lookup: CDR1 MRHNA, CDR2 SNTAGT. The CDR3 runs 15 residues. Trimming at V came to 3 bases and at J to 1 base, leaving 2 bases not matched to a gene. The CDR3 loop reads CASSEGQGGTDTQYF. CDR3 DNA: TGTGCCAGCAGTGAGGGACAGGGTGGCACAGATACGCAGTATTTT.

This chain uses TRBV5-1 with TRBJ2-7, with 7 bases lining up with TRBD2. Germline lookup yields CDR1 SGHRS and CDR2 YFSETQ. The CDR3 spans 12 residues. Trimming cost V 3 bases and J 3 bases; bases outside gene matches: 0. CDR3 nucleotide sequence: TGCGCCAGCAGCTCTAGCGGCTACGAGCAGTACTTC. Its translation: CASSSSGYEQYF.

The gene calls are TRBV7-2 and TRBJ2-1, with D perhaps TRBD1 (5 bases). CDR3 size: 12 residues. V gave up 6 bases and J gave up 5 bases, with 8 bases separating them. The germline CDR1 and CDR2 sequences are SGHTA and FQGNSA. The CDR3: CASRQAHNEQFF. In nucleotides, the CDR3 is TGTGCCAGCAGACAGGCCCACAATGAGCAGTTCTTC.